One and the same sample provided the 17 T cell receptor beta chains below, sequenced in a study of blood T cell repertoires in COVID-19 (TCRdb year 2020). Libraries were constructed by the immunoSEQ multiplex PCR assay. What TCRdb holds here is the immuneACCESS table cut down to in-frame rearrangements. Part of the clones is not present; checked against another copy, under half of the missing clones reflect an unresolved V gene, and the others are unexplained. Here the sample has under 250,000 clones; 86% occur a single time. The top ten constitute more than 9% of the sample. Source material: peripheral blood. These TCRs come from a man older than 75 with acute or convalescent COVID-19.

The genes are TRBV11-1 and TRBJ1-2; D is uncertain. Trimming cost V 1 base and J 6 bases, with 9 bases left between them. Per germline, CDR1 SGHAT and CDR2 FQDESV (reference sequence). This CDR3 region has 13 residues. CDR3 coding DNA: TGTGCCAGCAGCTTAGAGGCGCTAGATGGCTACACCTTC. It encodes CASSLEALDGYTF.

The V gene is TRBV3-1 (or the pseudogene TRBV3-2), the J gene TRBJ1-5; D is undetermined. V was pared by 0 bases and J by 7 bases, with 13 bases between. The CDR3 covers 15 residues. In germline, CDR1 is LGHDT, CDR2 YNNKEL (reference sequence). In DNA, the CDR3 is TGTGCCAGCAGCCAAGACGGTGCTGGTTCCCAGCCCCAGCATTTT. It codes for CASSQDGAGSQPQHF.

This chain links TRBV18 with TRBJ2-2; D is perhaps TRBD2 (5 bases). V lost 10 bases and J 3 bases, leaving 15 bases between the germline ends. The germline CDR1 and CDR2 sequences are KGHSH and LQKENI. The CDR3 consists of 14 residues. Here the CDR3 DNA reads TGTGCCAACGCATGGGAGCCCCACACCGGGGAGCTGTTTTTT. Encoded protein: CANAWEPHTGELFF.

The chain is built from TRBV9 and TRBJ2-1; 14 nucleotides align to TRBD2. Trimming took 0 bases from V and 10 from J; bases not matched to a gene: 15. The CDR3 is 19 residues long. Germline V lookup: CDR1 SGDLS, CDR2 YYNGEE. CDR3 bases: TGTGCCAGCAGCGTAGCCCCGGGGGTTCCGGGACTAGCGGGAGACGAGCAGTTCTTC. This encodes CASSVAPGVPGLAGDEQFF. Looking up the rest from reference TRBV9 and TRBJ2-1 gives the full variable domain: DSGVTQTPKHLITATGQRVTLRCSPRSGDLSVYWYQQSLDQGLQFLIQYYNGEERAKGNILERFSAQQFPDLHSELNLSSLELGDSALYFCASSVAPGVPGLAGDEQFFGPGTRLTVL.

This clone came up once. V gene TRBV19 combines with J gene TRBJ1-5; 9 positions agree with TRBD1. Germline-derived CDR1 and CDR2 are LNHDA and SQIVND (reference sequence). The CDR3 is 16 residues long. The V segment lost 6 bases and the J segment 0 bases; nucleotides outside the gene matches: 6. DNA for the CDR3: TGTGCCAGTAGCCGGGACAGGGTAGTTAGCAATCAGCCCCAGCATTTT. Translation: CASSRDRVVSNQPQHF.

This clone was detected once. The chain combines TRBV19 with TRBJ1-2, with a possible D match to TRBD1 (6 bases). CDR3 length: 12 residues. Germline V gene lookup returns CDR1 LNHDA and CDR2 SQIVND (reference sequence). Deletions cut 10 bases from V and 4 bases from J, with 13 bases between. CDR3 coding DNA: TGTGCCACCAGAACAGGGAGCTATGGCTACACCTTC. Translating it yields CATRTGSYGYTF.

The genes are TRBV6-2 or TRBV6-3 and TRBJ1-5; 10 nucleotides match TRBD1. Trimming took 6 bases from V and 0 from J; bases not matched to a gene: 14. The CDR3 covers 19 residues. From germline, CDR1 is MNHEY and CDR2 SVGEGT. CDR3 region: CASSRRGTGAGGSNQPQHF. The DNA of the CDR3 is TGTGCCAGCAGCCGGCGCGGGACAGGGGCTGGGGGTAGCAATCAGCCCCAGCATTTT.

The CDR3 spells CASSGAGGGNQPQHF. In DNA, the CDR3 is TGTGCCAGCAGCGGAGCAGGGGGAGGCAATCAGCCCCAGCATTTT. The chain employs TRBV5-5 and TRBJ1-5; 7 bases match TRBD1. Germline CDR1 is SGHKS and CDR2 is YYEKEE (reference sequence). CDR3 length: 15 amino acids. The ends lost 4 bases at V and 2 bases at J; junction bases unmatched: 6.

In nucleotides, the CDR3 is TGTGCCAGTAGTATACTAGACAGGGATTATCAGCCCCAGCATTTT. Translation: CASSILDRDYQPQHF. The chain joins TRBV19 to TRBJ1-5; 7 nucleotides match TRBD1. V shed 2 bases and J 5 bases; nucleotides not matched to a gene: 6. This CDR3 region has 15 residues. In germline, CDR1 is LNHDA, CDR2 SQIVND (reference sequence). Together with reference TRBV19 and TRBJ1-5, the CDR3 gives the full variable domain: DGGITQSPKYLFRKEGQNVTLSCEQNLNHDAMYWYRQDPGQGLRLIYYSQIVNDFQKGDIAEGYSVSREKKESFPLTVTSAQKNPTAFYLCASSILDRDYQPQHFGDGTRLSIL.

This clone has a handful of counts. This chain links TRBV5-1 with TRBJ2-7, with TRBD2 matching 8 bases. From germline, CDR1 is SGHRS and CDR2 YFSETQ. With 7 bases clipped from V and 2 bases from J, the junction kept 11 bases outside the gene matches. The CDR3 runs 15 residues. CDR3 sequence reads: CASRFTSGGTYEQYF. CDR3 nucleotide sequence: TGCGCCAGCCGATTCACTAGCGGAGGGACCTACGAGCAGTACTTC. The full variable domain, its missing parts supplied by reference TRBV5-1 and TRBJ2-7, is KAGVTQTPRYLIKTRGQQVTLSCSPISGHRSVSWYQQTPGQGLQFLFEYFSETQRNKGNFPGRFSGRQFSNSRSEMNVSTLELGDSALYLCASRFTSGGTYEQYFGPGTRLTVT.

The chain has TRBV7-5 and TRBJ1-6; the table gives TRBD1 as D, unverified against the DNA. TRBV7-5 is tagged as a pseudogene. There are 13 residues in the CDR3. DNA for the CDR3: TGTGCCAGAAGCGAGGACAGTTGGGGTGCCCTCCACTTT. It specifies CARSEDSWGALHF.

V usage is TRBV9 and J usage is TRBJ1-6; D is unclear. This CDR3 is built from 13 residues. Looked up from germline, CDR1 is SGDLS and CDR2 is YYNGEE. V was clipped by 7 bases and J by 4 bases, with 9 bases between them. The DNA for the CDR3 is TGTGCCAGCGGCACAGATTATAATTCACCCCTCCACTTT. Encoded protein: CASGTDYNSPLHF. The full variable domain, its missing parts supplied by reference TRBV9 and TRBJ1-6, is DSGVTQTPKHLITATGQRVTLRCSPRSGDLSVYWYQQSLDQGLQFLIQYYNGEERAKGNILERFSAQQFPDLHSELNLSSLELGDSALYFCASGTDYNSPLHFGNGTRLTVT.

This rearrangement joins TRBV19 to TRBJ2-7; 8 bases are shared with TRBD1. Germline V gives CDR1 LNHDA, CDR2 SQIVND (reference sequence). The V gene end was trimmed by 9 bases and the J gene end by 2 bases; junction bases not matched to a gene: 6. The CDR3 is 13 residues long. The CDR3 DNA is TGTGCCAGCTCGGACAGGGCGGCCTACGAGCAGTACTTC. Its protein product is CASSDRAAYEQYF. Full variable domain (outside the CDR3, taken from reference TRBV19 and TRBJ2-7): DGGITQSPKYLFRKEGQNVTLSCEQNLNHDAMYWYRQDPGQGLRLIYYSQIVNDFQKGDIAEGYSVSREKKESFPLTVTSAQKNPTAFYLCASSDRAAYEQYFGPGTRLTVT.

J is TRBJ1-1 and V is TRBV7-3, with 8 bases identical to TRBD1. This CDR3 has 14 residues. V gave up 2 bases and J gave up 6 bases; unmatched junction bases: 5. CDR1 SGHTA and CDR2 FQGTGA come from the germline V gene. The CDR3 here is CASSLFDRGPEAFF. DNA of the CDR3: TGTGCCAGCAGCTTATTCGACAGGGGACCTGAAGCTTTCTTT.

This chain links TRBV5-4 with TRBJ2-5, with D possibly TRBD1 on 5 matching bases. Trimming left V 0 bases short and J 5 bases short, with 11 bases between. CDR1 is SGHNT, CDR2 YYREEE, per germline (reference sequence). The CDR3 has 14 amino acids. The CDR3 region is CASSLAYRRETQYF. The CDR3 coding sequence is TGTGCCAGCAGCTTGGCCTACAGGCGGGAGACCCAGTACTTC.

The sample holds one count of this clone. The CDR3 nucleotides read TGTGCCAGTAGTATGCAACTAGCGGGCACCGGGGAGCTGTTTTTT. Residues: CASSMQLAGTGELFF. V usage is TRBV19 and J usage is TRBJ2-2; TRBD2 agrees at 9 bases. This CDR3 has 15 residues. Germline-derived CDR1 and CDR2 are LNHDA and SQIVND (reference sequence). Germline trimming cut 3 bases from V and 4 bases from J; bases unmatched to any gene: 3.

The V call is TRBV2, the J call TRBJ1-4, with D unclear. Germline CDR1 SNHLY, CDR2 FYNNEI. The CDR3 has 14 amino acids. Trimming removed 2 bases at V and 4 bases at J, with 8 bases between. The CDR3 spells CASSERELNEKLFF. The CDR3, as DNA: TGTGCCAGCAGTGAACGGGAGCTTAATGAAAAACTGTTTTTT.